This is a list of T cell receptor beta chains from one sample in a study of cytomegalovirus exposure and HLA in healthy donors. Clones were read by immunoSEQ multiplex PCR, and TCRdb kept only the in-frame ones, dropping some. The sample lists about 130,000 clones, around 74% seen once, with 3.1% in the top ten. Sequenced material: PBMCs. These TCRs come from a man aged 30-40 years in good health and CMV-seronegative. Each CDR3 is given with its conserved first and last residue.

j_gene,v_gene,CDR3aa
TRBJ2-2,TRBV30,CAWSPRAGELFF
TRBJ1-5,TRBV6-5,CASKLSSNQPQHF
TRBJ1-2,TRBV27,CASRGLGNYGYTF
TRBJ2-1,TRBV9,CASSVKVSGSNEQFF
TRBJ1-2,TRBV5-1,CASSNRDIRKEHYGYTF
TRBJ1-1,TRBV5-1,CASSLSGRGTEAFF
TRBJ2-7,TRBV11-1,CASSFRTGASEQYF
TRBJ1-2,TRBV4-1,CASSQVGTGRYGYTF
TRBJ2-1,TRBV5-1,CASSLRPSGVYNEQFF
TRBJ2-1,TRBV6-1,CASSEDRDNEQFF
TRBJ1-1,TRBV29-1,CSVGTGDTEAFF
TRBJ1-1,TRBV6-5,CASSYRGAEAFF
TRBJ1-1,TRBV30,CAGWTGEDTEAFF
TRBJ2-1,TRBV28,CASSLAGGHRQFF
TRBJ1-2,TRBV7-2,CASSFQQFTGENGYTF
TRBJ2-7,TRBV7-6,CASSFSGRYEQYF
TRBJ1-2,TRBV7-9,CASSLVTGDGYTF
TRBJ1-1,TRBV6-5,CASSYGARTEAFF
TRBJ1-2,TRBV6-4,CASSDSTNGYTF
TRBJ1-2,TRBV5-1,CASSLWRGRGYTF
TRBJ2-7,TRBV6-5,CATGTGNEQYF
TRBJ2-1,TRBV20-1,CSAEAGHEQFF
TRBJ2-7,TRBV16,CASSHSGNRPYEQYF
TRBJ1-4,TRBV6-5,CASRPRTGHNEKLFF
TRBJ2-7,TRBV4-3,CASSQQQEYEQYF
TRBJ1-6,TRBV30,CAWRWAGDNSPLHF
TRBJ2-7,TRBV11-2,CVSGVSGGSYEQYF
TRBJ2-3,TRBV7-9,CASSPRIGGPSTDTQYF
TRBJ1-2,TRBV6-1,CASSQNAGGYGYTF
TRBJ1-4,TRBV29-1,CSAITGASEKLFF
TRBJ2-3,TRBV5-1,CASSLGTLDTQYF
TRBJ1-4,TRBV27,CARRSPAWGATNEKLFF
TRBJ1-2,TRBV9,CASSAFFERRYGYTF
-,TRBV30,CAWRTRLTSYEQYF
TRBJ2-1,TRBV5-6,CASSFGTGSYNEQFF
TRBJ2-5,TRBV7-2,CASSPRAKGGETQYF
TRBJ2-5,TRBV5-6,CASSFRDGLRETQYF
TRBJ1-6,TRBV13,CASSLGRRGSYNSPLHF
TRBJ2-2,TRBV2,CASSEQGSGELFF
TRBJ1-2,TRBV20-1,CSSRFYGYTF
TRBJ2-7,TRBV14,CASSQQGVDYEQYF
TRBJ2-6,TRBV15,CATSPTGISGANVLTF
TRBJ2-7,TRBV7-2,CASSLGREINYEQYF
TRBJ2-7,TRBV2,CASSRDMSEQYF
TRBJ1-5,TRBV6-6,CASSWDSADQPQHF
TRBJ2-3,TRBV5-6,CASSWGGRASTDTQYF
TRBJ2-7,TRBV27,CASSPISGRALNEQYF
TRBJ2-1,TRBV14,CASNRGFMDNEQFF
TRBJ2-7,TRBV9,CASSVEPGQGASEQYF
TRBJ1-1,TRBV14,CASSQTRTRFSTEAFF
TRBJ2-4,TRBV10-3,CAISETDRLSAKNIQYF
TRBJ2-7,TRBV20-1,CSAGSYEQYF
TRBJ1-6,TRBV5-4,CASSLEGQGGSPLHF
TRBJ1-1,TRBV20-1,CSGAGDFEAFF
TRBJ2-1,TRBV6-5,CASRPARDAYNEQFF
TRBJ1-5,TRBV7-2,CASSLDSYSNQPQHF
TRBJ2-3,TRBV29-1,CSVGLQGAYTDTQYF